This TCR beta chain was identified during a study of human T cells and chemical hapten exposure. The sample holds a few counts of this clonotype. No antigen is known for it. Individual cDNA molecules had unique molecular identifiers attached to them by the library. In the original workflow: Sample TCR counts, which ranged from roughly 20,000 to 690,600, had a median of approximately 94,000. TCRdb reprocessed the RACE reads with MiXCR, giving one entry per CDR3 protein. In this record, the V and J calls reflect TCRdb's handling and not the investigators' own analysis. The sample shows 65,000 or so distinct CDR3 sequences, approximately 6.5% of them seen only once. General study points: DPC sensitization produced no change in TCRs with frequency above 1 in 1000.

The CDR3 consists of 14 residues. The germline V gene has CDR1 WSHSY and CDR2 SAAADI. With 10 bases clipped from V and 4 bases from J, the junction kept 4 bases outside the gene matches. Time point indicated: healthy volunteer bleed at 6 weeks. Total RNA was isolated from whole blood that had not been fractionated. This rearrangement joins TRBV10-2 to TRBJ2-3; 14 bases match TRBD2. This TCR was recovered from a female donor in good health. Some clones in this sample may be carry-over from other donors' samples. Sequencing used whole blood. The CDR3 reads CATGLAGGADTQYF. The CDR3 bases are TGCGCCACCGGACTAGCGGGAGGCGCAGATACGCAGTATTTT.